Listed below are T cell receptor beta chains from one sample, sequenced in a study of radiation and T cells in renal cell carcinoma. Assay used: immunoSEQ multiplex PCR; TCRdb lists only in-frame clones, some missing. The table includes more than 140,000 clones, 83% detected once. Specimen: blood, collected from a patient whose treatment included radiotherapy and nephrectomy. The receptors stem from a woman aged 50 to 60 with renal cell carcinoma. Each CDR3 is given with its conserved first and last residue. The D gene is left open where the match is weak. A clone size is listed for some rows: how often the clone was seen (once, few, many), or a class if it is expanded.

j_call d_call clone_size v_call cdr3_nt cdr3_aa
TRBJ1-2 NA NA TRBV5-1 TGCGCCAGCAGCTTGCGGATGGAGGGAGGCGGCTACACCTTC CASSLRMEGGGYTF
TRBJ2-5 NA NA TRBV7-2 TGTGCCAGCAGCTTAGCGGCAGATAGGGAGACCCAGTACTTC CASSLAADRETQYF
TRBJ1-1 NA NA TRBV10-3 TGTGCCATCAGGGATTTTGAGGGGACTGAAGCTTTCTTT CAIRDFEGTEAFF
TRBJ2-7 NA NA TRBV28 TGTGCCAGCAGTGGAGGACAGATGTACGAGCAGTACTTC CASSGGQMYEQYF
TRBJ2-7 TRBD2 NA TRBV7-2 TGTGCCAGCAGCTCCGGGACTAGCGGTGTCGCGCAGTACTTC CASSSGTSGVAQYF
TRBJ2-7 TRBD2 NA TRBV10-3 TGTGCCATCAGTGATGACGGGAGGGATTCCTACGAGCAGTACTTC CAISDDGRDSYEQYF
TRBJ1-5 NA NA TRBV7-2 TGTGCCAGCAGCTTAGGGGGGGCACAGCCCCAGCATTTT CASSLGGAQPQHF
TRBJ2-7 NA NA TRBV28 TGTGCCAGCAGTTCACCTCGGAGAGGGACGTACGAGCAGTACTTC CASSSPRRGTYEQYF
TRBJ1-5 TRBD1 NA TRBV19 TGTGCCAGTAGTGTGGACAGGGACCATCAGCCCCAGCATTTT CASSVDRDHQPQHF
TRBJ1-3 NA NA TRBV5-6 TGTGCCAGCAGGAAGACCGGGGTGGGAAGGTACTCTGGAAACACCATATATTTT CASRKTGVGRYSGNTIYF
TRBJ2-2 NA NA TRBV21-1 TGTGCCAGCAGCACCCCAGGGGACACCGGGGAGCTGTTTTTT CASSTPGDTGELFF
TRBJ1-1 NA NA TRBV4-2 TGTGCCAGCAGCCAAGTTAACACTGAAGCTTTCTTT CASSQVNTEAFF
TRBJ2-1 NA NA TRBV6-4 TGTGCCAGCAGCTCCGAGAGACCCAGTGAGCAGTTCTTC CASSSERPSEQFF
TRBJ1-2 NA NA TRBV12-5 TGTGCTAGTGGTTTGGTACCCGGAGCACGGGCAGGCTACACCTTC CASGLVPGARAGYTF
TRBJ2-7 NA once TRBV5-6 TGTGCCAGCAGCGGGGGCCCACAGGTTTCCTACGAGCAGTACTTC CASSGGPQVSYEQYF
TRBJ2-3 TRBD1 NA TRBV19 TGTGCCAGTAGCCTCAGGGGGTTTGGCACAGATACGCAGTATTTT CASSLRGFGTDTQYF
TRBJ1-1 NA NA TRBV6-4 TGTGCCAGCAGTGCTGGTGGGGAGAGGACTGAAGCTTTCTTT CASSAGGERTEAFF
TRBJ2-3 TRBD2 NA TRBV30 TGTGCCTGGAGTCCTACTAGCGGGATAGATACGCAGTATTTT CAWSPTSGIDTQYF
TRBJ2-1 NA NA TRBV6-5 TGTGCCAGTGCCTCAGGGGGGCTAACCCATGGTGAGCAGTTCTTC CASASGGLTHGEQFF
TRBJ2-7 NA NA TRBV7-2 TGTGCCAGCAGCTTAGATCCGGCCCCCTCGTTTGAGCAGTACTTC CASSLDPAPSFEQYF
TRBJ2-2 NA NA TRBV27 TGTGCCAGCAGACGGGCAGGGGACACCGGGGAGCTGTTTTTT CASRRAGDTGELFF
TRBJ1-5 TRBD1 NA TRBV5-1 TGCGCCAGCAGCTCGGGAACAGGGGGCGGTCAGCCCCAGCATTTT CASSSGTGGGQPQHF
TRBJ2-1 NA NA TRBV18 TGTGCCAGCTCACCAGGGGCAGGTTTAAGTGAGCAGTTCTTC CASSPGAGLSEQFF
TRBJ1-1 TRBD1 NA TRBV6-1 TGTGCCAGCAGTGAAGATAACAGGGGCGTAGCTTTCTTT CASSEDNRGVAFF
TRBJ2-3 TRBD1 NA TRBV6-5 TGTGCCAGCAGTTACTCGTTCAGGGGGTCCACAGATACGCAGTATTTT CASSYSFRGSTDTQYF
TRBJ1-5 NA NA TRBV19 TGTGCCAGTAGTCCCCCTGTCTACAATCAGCCCCAGCATTTT CASSPPVYNQPQHF
TRBJ2-2 NA NA TRBV2 TGTGCCAGCAGGGGGGGTTGGCTACTCAACACCGGGGAGCTGTTTTTT CASRGGWLLNTGELFF
TRBJ1-6 TRBD1 NA TRBV5-4 TGTGCCAGCAGCGGACTGGGACAGGGGTCCAATAATTCACCCCTCCACTTT CASSGLGQGSNNSPLHF
TRBJ1-1 NA NA TRBV23-1 TGCGCCAGCACCCTAAAGGGTCACACTGAAGCTTTCTTT CASTLKGHTEAFF
TRBJ2-2 NA NA TRBV5-1 TGCGCCAGCAGCTTAAAGGGGTACAGCGGGGAGCTGTTTTTT CASSLKGYSGELFF
TRBJ2-7 NA NA TRBV6-5 TGTGCCACCGAACAGGGTTACGAGCAGTACTTC CATEQGYEQYF
TRBJ1-2 NA few TRBV18 TGTGCCAGCTCACCCCTACGGGGTGGGGACTATGGCTACACCTTC CASSPLRGGDYGYTF
TRBJ2-2 TRBD2 NA TRBV2 TGTGCCAGCACTAACCCTAGCGGGGGTGGCACCGGGGAGCTGTTTTTT CASTNPSGGGTGELFF
TRBJ2-7 NA NA TRBV27 TGTGCCAGCAGTTTAGGCCACGAGCAGTACTTC CASSLGHEQYF
TRBJ1-4 NA NA TRBV25-1 TGTGCCAGCAGTGAGTCTTTGGGGAGAGGTGAAAAACTGTTTTTT CASSESLGRGEKLFF
TRBJ1-3 TRBD1 NA TRBV7-2 TGTGCCAGCAGCTTAGACAGGGGGGGTGGAAACACCATATATTTT CASSLDRGGGNTIYF
TRBJ1-5 NA NA TRBV7-2 TGTGCCAGCAGCTTAGCCCGGGATAGCAATCAGCCCCAGCATTTT CASSLARDSNQPQHF
TRBJ2-3 TRBD2 NA TRBV9 TGTGCCAGCAGCTCGGGACTAGCCGGCACAGATACGCAGTATTTT CASSSGLAGTDTQYF
TRBJ2-7 TRBD2 NA TRBV5-6 TGTGCCAGCAGCTTGGTAGCGGGAGCTTACGAGCAGTACTTC CASSLVAGAYEQYF
TRBJ1-5 NA NA TRBV6-1 TGTGCCAGCAGTGAATATCCAGGGAACCAGCCCCAGCATTTT CASSEYPGNQPQHF
TRBJ2-7 NA NA TRBV6-1 TGTGCCAGCAGTCACCGGGACTACGAGCAGTACTTC CASSHRDYEQYF
TRBJ2-1 TRBD2 once TRBV5-6 TGTGCCAGCAGCCCCCTCGGGTCGGGGAGGGGCCACTACAATGAGCAGTTCTTC CASSPLGSGRGHYNEQFF
TRBJ1-2 TRBD1 NA TRBV5-1 TGCGCCAGCAGGCCTCCGGGACAGGAATACTATGGCTACACCTTC CASRPPGQEYYGYTF
TRBJ2-2 NA NA TRBV5-1 TGCGCCAGCAGCTTGGTCCAAGCAGGGGACGGGGAGCTGTTTTTT CASSLVQAGDGELFF
TRBJ2-7 NA once TRBV7-8 TGTGCCAGCAGCTTAGTCTCACACGAGCAGTACTTC CASSLVSHEQYF
TRBJ1-1 NA few TRBV21-1 TGTGCCAGCAGCAAAGGGCAACTGAACACTGAAGCTTTCTTT CASSKGQLNTEAFF
TRBJ1-5 NA few TRBV7-9 TGTGCCAGCAGCTTATCGTCCAATCAGCCCCAGCATTTT CASSLSSNQPQHF
TRBJ2-1 NA once TRBV6-5 TGTGCCAGCAGCTGGATCCAAGGTGGTGAGCAGTTCTTC CASSWIQGGEQFF
TRBJ2-2 NA NA TRBV9 TGTGCCAGCAGCGTAGGAGTTACCGGGGAGCTGTTTTTT CASSVGVTGELFF
TRBJ1-1 TRBD1 once TRBV28 TGTGCCAGCCAAGAAACCGGGACAGAGAACACTGAAGCTTTCTTT CASQETGTENTEAFF
TRBJ2-7 TRBD2 NA TRBV19 TGTGCCAGTAGTAATCGTCCCCGACTAGCGGACTCCTACGAGCAGTACTTC CASSNRPRLADSYEQYF
TRBJ1-2 NA NA TRBV6-5 TGTGCCAGCACATCGCACGGGGGCTACACCTTC CASTSHGGYTF